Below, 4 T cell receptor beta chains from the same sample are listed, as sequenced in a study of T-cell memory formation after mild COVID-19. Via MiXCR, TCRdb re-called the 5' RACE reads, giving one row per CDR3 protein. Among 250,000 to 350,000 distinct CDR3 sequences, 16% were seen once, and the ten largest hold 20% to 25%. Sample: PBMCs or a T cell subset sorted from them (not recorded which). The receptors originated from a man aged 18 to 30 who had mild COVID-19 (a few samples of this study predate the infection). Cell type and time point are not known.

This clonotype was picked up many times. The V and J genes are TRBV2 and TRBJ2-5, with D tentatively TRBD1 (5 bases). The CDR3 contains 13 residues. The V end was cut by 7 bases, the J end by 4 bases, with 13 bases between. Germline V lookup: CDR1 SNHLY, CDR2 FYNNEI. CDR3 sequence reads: CASKGKWLETQYF. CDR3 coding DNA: TGTGCCAGCAAGGGGAAATGGCTAGAGACCCAGTACTTC.

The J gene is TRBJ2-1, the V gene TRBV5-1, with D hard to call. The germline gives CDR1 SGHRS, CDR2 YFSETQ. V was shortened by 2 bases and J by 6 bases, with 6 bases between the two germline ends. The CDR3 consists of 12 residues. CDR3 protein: CASSLATNEQFF. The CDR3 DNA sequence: TGCGCCAGCAGCTTAGCCACCAATGAGCAGTTCTTC.

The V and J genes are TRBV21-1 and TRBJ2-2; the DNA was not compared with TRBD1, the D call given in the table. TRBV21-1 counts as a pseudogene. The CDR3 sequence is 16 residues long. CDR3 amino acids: CASSKARSRGRRELFF. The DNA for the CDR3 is TGTGCCAGCAGCAAAGCGCGGTCCAGGGGGCGCCGGGAGCTGTTTTTT.

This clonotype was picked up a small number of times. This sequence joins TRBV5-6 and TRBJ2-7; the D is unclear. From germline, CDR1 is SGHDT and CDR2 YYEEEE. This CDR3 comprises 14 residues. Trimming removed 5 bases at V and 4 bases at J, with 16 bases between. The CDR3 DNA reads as TGTGCCAGCAGTACAGTTCAAATTCTTTACGAGCAGTACTTC. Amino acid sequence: CASSTVQILYEQYF. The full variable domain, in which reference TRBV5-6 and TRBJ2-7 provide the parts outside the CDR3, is DAGVTQSPTHLIKTRGQQVTLRCSPKSGHDTVSWYQQALGQGPQFIFQYYEEEERQRGNFPDRFSGHQFPNYSSELNVNALLLGDSALYLCASSTVQILYEQYFGPGTRLTVT.